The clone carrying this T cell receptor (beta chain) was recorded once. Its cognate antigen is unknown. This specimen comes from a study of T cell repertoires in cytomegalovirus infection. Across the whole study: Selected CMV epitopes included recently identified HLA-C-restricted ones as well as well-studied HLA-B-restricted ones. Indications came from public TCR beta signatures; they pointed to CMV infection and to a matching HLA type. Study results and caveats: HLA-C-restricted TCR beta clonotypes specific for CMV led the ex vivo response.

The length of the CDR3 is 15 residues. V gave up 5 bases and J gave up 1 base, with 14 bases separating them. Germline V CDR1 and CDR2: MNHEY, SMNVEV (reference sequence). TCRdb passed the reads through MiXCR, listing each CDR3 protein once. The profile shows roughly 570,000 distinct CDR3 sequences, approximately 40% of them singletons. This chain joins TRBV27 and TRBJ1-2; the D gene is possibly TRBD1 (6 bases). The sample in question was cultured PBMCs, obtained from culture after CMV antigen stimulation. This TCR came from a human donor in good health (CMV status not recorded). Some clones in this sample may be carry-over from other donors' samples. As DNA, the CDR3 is TGTGCCAGCAGTGTACTGGGGGCGGATAACTATGGCTACACCTTC. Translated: CASSVLGADNYGYTF.